A single sample gave rise to the 5 T cell receptor beta chains below, sequenced in a study of blood T cell dynamics during melanoma immunotherapy. The repertoire was sequenced with immunoSEQ multiplex PCR; TCRdb's copy has only in-frame clones and lacks some. This sample carries about 16,000 clones, around 93% of them seen once, and the ten largest clones take under 0.25%. Time point described: week 3, after first cycle of checkpoint inhibitor. The starting material was effector memory CD8+ T cells from blood, obtained from a patient treated with checkpoint blockade. The receptor source for this set is a human donor with melanoma.

The chain is built from TRBV9 and TRBJ1-1; D is ambiguous. The CDR3 has 16 amino acids. Germline assignment: CDR1 SGDLS and CDR2 YYNGEE. V was clipped by 1 base and J by 1 base, with 14 bases between them. CDR3 in amino acids: CASSVNLRAENTEAFF. DNA for the CDR3: TGTGCCAGCAGCGTAAATCTGAGGGCCGAGAACACTGAAGCTTTCTTT.

The chain carries TRBV2 and TRBJ1-3; D remains ambiguous. Per the germline V gene, CDR1 is SNHLY and CDR2 is FYNNEI. Trimming stripped 6 bases from V and 0 bases from J, with 12 bases between. This CDR3 is built from 15 residues. In nucleotides, the CDR3 is TGTGCCAGCAGGAAGGGTTCCAGCTCTGGAAACACCATATATTTT. Protein sequence: CASRKGSSSGNTIYF.

The chain joins TRBV11-2 to TRBJ2-7; D perhaps matches TRBD2 (6 bases). The CDR3 has 13 amino acids. The V end was cut by 3 bases, the J end by 4 bases, with 10 bases between. Germline CDR1 SGHAT, CDR2 FQNNGV. Written as DNA, the CDR3 is TGTGCCAGCAGCTTTGGAGGGGATTACGAGCAGTACTTC. Residues: CASSFGGDYEQYF.

This chain uses TRBV14 with TRBJ2-3; TRBD2 matches 10 bases. The CDR3 runs 17 residues. V lost 2 bases to trimming and J lost 3 bases; unmatched junction nucleotides: 8. Per the germline V gene, CDR1 is SGHDN and CDR2 is FVKESK. The CDR3 nucleotides read TGTGCCAGCAGCCAAACAATACTAGCGGGACTGACAGATACGCAGTATTTT. Its protein product is CASSQTILAGLTDTQYF.

The chain combines TRBV7-6 with TRBJ2-5, with 8 bases lining up with TRBD1. The CDR3 is 15 residues long. The V segment lost 3 bases and the J segment 2 bases; nucleotides outside the gene matches: 5. Looked up from germline, CDR1 is SGHVS and CDR2 is FNYEAQ. CDR3 sequence (DNA): TGTGCCAGCAGCTTCGGACAGGGCTCACAAGAGACCCAGTACTTC. Its protein is CASSFGQGSQETQYF.